This record covers a single TCR beta chain. The data originate from a study of cytomegalovirus exposure and HLA in healthy donors. Primers for the PCR totalled 60 Vbeta and 13 Jbeta. Clones were sequenced by immunoSEQ multiplex PCR, and TCRdb holds only the in-frame ones, with some missing. This table holds approximately 120,000 clones, 69% found once. Germline trimming cut 4 bases from V and 2 bases from J; bases unmatched to any gene: 6. Germline CDR1 and CDR2: MNHEY and SVGAGI. The length of the CDR3 is 15 residues. The clonotype was recovered from a woman aged 70-85 years in good health and CMV-seropositive. Material for sequencing was PBMCs. The V call is TRBV6-5, the J call TRBJ2-7; 9 nucleotides match TRBD1. CDR3 in DNA: TGTGCCAGCAGTTGGACGACAGGGGGAGCCTACGAGCAGTACTTC. It encodes CASSWTTGGAYEQYF.